The source of this T cell receptor beta chain is a study of T cell changes during pregnancy in multiple sclerosis. Trimming removed 4 bases from V and 2 bases from J; junction bases left unmatched: 10. The germline V gene encodes CDR1 MNHEY and CDR2 SMNVEV (reference sequence). The CDR3 loop spans 17 amino acids. Data came from immunoSEQ multiplex PCR; TCRdb stores just in-frame clones and leaves some out. The data hold about 38,000 clones, with more than 85% observed a single time. The J gene is TRBJ1-5, the V gene TRBV27; the match to TRBD1 covers 8 bases. Sample: CD8+ T cells from peripheral blood mononuclear cells, taken in the third trimester of pregnancy. The source of this sequence is a female donor with multiple sclerosis, enrolled in a pregnancy study. The CDR3, as DNA: TGTGCCAGCAGTTCCGGGACAGGACGTATGGGCAATCAGCCCCAGCATTTT. Amino acid sequence: CASSSGTGRMGNQPQHF.